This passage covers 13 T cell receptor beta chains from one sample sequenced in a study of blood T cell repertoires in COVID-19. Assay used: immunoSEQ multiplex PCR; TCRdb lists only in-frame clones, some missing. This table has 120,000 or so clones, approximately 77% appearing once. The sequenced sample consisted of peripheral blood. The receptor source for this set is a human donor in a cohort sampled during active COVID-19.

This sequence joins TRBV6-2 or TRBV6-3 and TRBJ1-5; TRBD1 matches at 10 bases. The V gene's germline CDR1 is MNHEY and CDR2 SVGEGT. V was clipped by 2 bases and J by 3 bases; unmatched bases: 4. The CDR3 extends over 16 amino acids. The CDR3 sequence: CASSYQTGGANQPQHF. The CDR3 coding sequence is TGTGCCAGCAGTTACCAGACAGGGGGCGCCAATCAGCCCCAGCATTTT.

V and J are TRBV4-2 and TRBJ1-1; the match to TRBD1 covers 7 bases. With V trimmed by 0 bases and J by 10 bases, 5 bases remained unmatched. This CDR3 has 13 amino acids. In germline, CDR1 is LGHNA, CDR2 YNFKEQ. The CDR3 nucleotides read TGTGCCAGCAGCCAAGATAAAGGGGGCCGAGCTTTCTTT. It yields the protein CASSQDKGGRAFF.

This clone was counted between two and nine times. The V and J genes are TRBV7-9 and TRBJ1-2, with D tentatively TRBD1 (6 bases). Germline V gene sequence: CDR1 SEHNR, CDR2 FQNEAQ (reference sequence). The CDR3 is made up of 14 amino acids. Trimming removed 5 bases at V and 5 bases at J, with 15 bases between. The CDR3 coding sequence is TGTGCCAGCAGCCCCACGGACAGCTTATATGGCTACACCTTC. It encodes CASSPTDSLYGYTF.

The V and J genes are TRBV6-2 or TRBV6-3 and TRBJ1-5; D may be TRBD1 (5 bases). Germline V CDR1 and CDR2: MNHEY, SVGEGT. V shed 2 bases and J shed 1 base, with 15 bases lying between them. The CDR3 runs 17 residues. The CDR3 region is CASSYPAAEGSNQPQHF. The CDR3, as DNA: TGTGCCAGCAGTTACCCCGCGGCGGAGGGGAGCAATCAGCCCCAGCATTTT.

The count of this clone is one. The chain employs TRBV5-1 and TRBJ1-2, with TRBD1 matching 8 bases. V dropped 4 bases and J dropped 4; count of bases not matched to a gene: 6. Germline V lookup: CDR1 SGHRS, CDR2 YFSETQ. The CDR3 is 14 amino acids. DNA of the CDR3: TGCGCCAGCAGCACCGGGGACAGGACCTATGGCTACACCTTC. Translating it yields CASSTGDRTYGYTF. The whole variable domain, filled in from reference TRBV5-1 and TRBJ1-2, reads KAGVTQTPRYLIKTRGQQVTLSCSPISGHRSVSWYQQTPGQGLQFLFEYFSETQRNKGNFPGRFSGRQFSNSRSEMNVSTLELGDSALYLCASSTGDRTYGYTFGSGTRLTVV.

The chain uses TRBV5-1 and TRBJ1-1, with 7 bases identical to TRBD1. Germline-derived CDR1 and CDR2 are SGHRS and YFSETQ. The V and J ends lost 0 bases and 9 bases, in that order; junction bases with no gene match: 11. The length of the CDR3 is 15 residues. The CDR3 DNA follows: TGCGCCAGCAGCTTGGGGCCCCCCGACAGGGAGCAAGCTTTCTTT. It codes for CASSLGPPDREQAFF.

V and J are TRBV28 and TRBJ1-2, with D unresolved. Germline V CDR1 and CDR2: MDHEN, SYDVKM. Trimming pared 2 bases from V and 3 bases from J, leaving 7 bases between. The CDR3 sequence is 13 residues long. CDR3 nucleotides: TGTGCCAGCAGTTTAGACATGGACTATGGCTACACCTTC. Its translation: CASSLDMDYGYTF.

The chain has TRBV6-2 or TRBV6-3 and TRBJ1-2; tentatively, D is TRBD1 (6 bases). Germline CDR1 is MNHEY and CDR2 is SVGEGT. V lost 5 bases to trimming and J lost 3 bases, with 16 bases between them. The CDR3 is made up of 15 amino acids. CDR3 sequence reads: CASSTRDTFDYGYTF. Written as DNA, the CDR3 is TGTGCCAGCAGTACCCGGGACACGTTCGACTATGGCTACACCTTC.

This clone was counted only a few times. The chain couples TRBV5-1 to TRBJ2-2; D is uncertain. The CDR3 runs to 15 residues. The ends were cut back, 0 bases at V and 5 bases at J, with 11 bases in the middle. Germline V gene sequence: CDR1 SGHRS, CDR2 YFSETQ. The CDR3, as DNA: TGCGCCAGCAGCTTGGCCCTGGGCTCGACCGGGGAGCTGTTTTTT. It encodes CASSLALGSTGELFF.

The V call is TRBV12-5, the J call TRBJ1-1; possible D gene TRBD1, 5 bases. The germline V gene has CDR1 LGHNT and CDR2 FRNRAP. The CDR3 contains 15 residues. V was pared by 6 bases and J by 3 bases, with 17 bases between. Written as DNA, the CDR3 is TGTGCTAGTGGCCCCCCGGGGGAAGGGTACACTGAAGCTTTCTTT. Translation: CASGPPGEGYTEAFF. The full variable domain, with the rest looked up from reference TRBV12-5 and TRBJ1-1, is DARVTQTPRHKVTEMGQEVTMRCQPILGHNTVFWYRQTMMQGLELLAYFRNRAPLDDSGMPKDRFSAEMPDATLATLKIQPSEPRDSAVYFCASGPPGEGYTEAFFGQGTRLTVV.

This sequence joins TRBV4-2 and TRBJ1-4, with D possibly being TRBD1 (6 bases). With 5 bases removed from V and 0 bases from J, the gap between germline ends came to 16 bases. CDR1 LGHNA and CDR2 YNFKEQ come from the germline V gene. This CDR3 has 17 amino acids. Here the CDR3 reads CASSSRRDIATNEKLFF. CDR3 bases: TGTGCCAGCAGCTCGCGAAGGGACATTGCAACTAATGAAAAACTGTTTTTT.

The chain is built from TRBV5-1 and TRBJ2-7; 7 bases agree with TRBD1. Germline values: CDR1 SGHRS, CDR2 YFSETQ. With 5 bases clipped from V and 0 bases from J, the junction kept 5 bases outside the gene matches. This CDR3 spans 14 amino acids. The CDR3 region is CASSRDSLSYEQYF. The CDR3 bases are TGCGCCAGCAGTCGGGACAGCCTCTCCTACGAGCAGTACTTC.

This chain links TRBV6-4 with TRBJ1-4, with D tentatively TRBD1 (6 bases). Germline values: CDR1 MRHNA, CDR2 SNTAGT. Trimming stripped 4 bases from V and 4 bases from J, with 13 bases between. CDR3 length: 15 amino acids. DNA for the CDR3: TGTGCCAGCAGTGCCTCGGACAGACGTAATGAAAAACTGTTTTTT. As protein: CASSASDRRNEKLFF.